These T cell receptor beta chains were read from a single sample in a study of radiotherapy plus CTLA-4 blockade in lung cancer. Clones were read by immunoSEQ multiplex PCR, and TCRdb kept only the in-frame ones, dropping some. Among 55,000 to 80,000 clones listed, around 86% were seen once. The source material was peripheral blood, sampled from a patient treated with radiotherapy plus ipilimumab. These receptors all stem from a human donor with non-small cell lung cancer that progressed on radiotherapy plus ipilimumab. Each CDR3 is given with its conserved first and last residue. D genes are given only for firm matches. Only some rows state a clone size, as once, few, many or a class for expanded clones.

TGTGCCATCAGTGAGTCGCTTGGGGGGAGTACAGATACGCAGTATTTT	CAISESLGGSTDTQYF	TRBJ2-3	few	.	TRBV10-3
TGTGCCAACTTACGGGAGGGGGCTGGAAACTATGGCTACACCTTC	CANLREGAGNYGYTF	TRBJ1-2	.	TRBD1	TRBV2
TGTGCCAGCAGCATAGGGCGGGGGCCAACTGACACCGGGGAGCTGTTTTTT	CASSIGRGPTDTGELFF	TRBJ2-2	.	.	TRBV5-6
TGTGCCAGCAGCCAAATCAGGGGTTACGAGCAGTACTTC	CASSQIRGYEQYF	TRBJ2-7	.	.	TRBV28
TGCAGCGGAGAGGGGGCCAGCACAGATACGCAGTATTTT	CSGEGASTDTQYF	TRBJ2-3	.	TRBD1	TRBV29-1
TGCGCCAGCAACTCGGGGGTGTCCTATGGCTACACCTTC	CASNSGVSYGYTF	TRBJ1-2	few	.	TRBV10-2
TGTGCCTGGGGACAGGGGAACACTGAAGCTTTCTTT	CAWGQGNTEAFF	TRBJ1-1	.	TRBD1	TRBV30
TGTGCCAGCAGCTCGACAGGGTTGGCAGATACGCAGTATTTT	CASSSTGLADTQYF	TRBJ2-3	.	TRBD1	TRBV7-9
TGTGCCACCGAACGGACAGGGACCGGTGGAAACACCATATATTTT	CATERTGTGGNTIYF	TRBJ1-3	.	TRBD1	TRBV28
TGTGCCAGCAGCCCCCAAATGGGAGAAGAGCAGTACTTC	CASSPQMGEEQYF	TRBJ2-7	.	.	TRBV6-6
TGTGCCTGGGGCGGTGGAACCGGGGAGCTGTTTTTT	CAWGGGTGELFF	TRBJ2-2	.	.	TRBV30
TGCGCCAGCAGCTTGGAGCCGGGACTAACCACAGATACGCAGTATTTT	CASSLEPGLTTDTQYF	TRBJ2-3	.	TRBD2	TRBV5-1
TGTGCCTGGAGTGTACGTAGGGGGGGGGATCAGCCCCAGCATTTT	CAWSVRRGGDQPQHF	TRBJ1-5	.	.	TRBV30
TGTGCCAGCAGCCCGAGGGACAGCCCTATTGGCTACACCTTC	CASSPRDSPIGYTF	TRBJ1-2	.	TRBD1	TRBV14
TGTGCTAGTTCCATCCCCCGTGGACAGGGGGCTTACACCGGGGAGCTGTTTTTT	CASSIPRGQGAYTGELFF	TRBJ2-2	.	TRBD1	TRBV12-5
TGTGCCAGCAGTGAAGCGAGGGGGGGGTCTGGAAACACCATATATTTT	CASSEARGGSGNTIYF	TRBJ1-3	.	.	TRBV6-1
TGTGCCAGCTCGTACGGGACAGGTGGCAATGAGCAGTTCTTC	CASSYGTGGNEQFF	TRBJ2-1	.	TRBD1	TRBV18
TGTGCCAGCACCCCCGAGGAGCGGGAAATCACCGGGGAGCTGTTTTTT	CASTPEEREITGELFF	TRBJ2-2	.	TRBD2	TRBV28
TGTGCCAGCAATCTTCTGCCGAACACTGAAGCTTTCTTT	CASNLLPNTEAFF	TRBJ1-1	.	.	TRBV28
TGCAGCGTTGAGTATCTGGGCCGACAAATGGGTGGCTACACCTTC	CSVEYLGRQMGGYTF	TRBJ1-2	.	.	TRBV29-1
TGCAGCGTCCTTCGGGTAGCGGAAAGTAACACCGGGGAGCTGTTTTTT	CSVLRVAESNTGELFF	TRBJ2-2	.	.	TRBV29-1
TGTGCCAGCAGCCCGGGGAGGGCCAATCAGCCCCAGCATTTT	CASSPGRANQPQHF	TRBJ1-5	.	.	TRBV5-6
TGTGCCAGCAGTTCGGCTAGCGGGGCCACCATCCAGTATTTT	CASSSASGATIQYF	TRBJ2-3	.	TRBD2	TRBV27
TGTGCCAGCGGCGCCAGGTCCTGGGGCACAGATACGCAGTATTTT	CASGARSWGTDTQYF	TRBJ2-3	once	.	TRBV27
TGTGCCAGCAGCCTGGGGACAGGGGAGGGCTATGGCTACACCTTC	CASSLGTGEGYGYTF	TRBJ1-2	.	TRBD1	TRBV7-8
TGCGCCAGCAGCCAAGCTGGCGCGGCTACCTCCTACAATGAGCAGTTCTTC	CASSQAGAATSYNEQFF	TRBJ2-1	.	.	TRBV4-1
TGTGCCAGCAGTCAAGGGACAGGGGGCGATCAGCCCCAGCATTTT	CASSQGTGGDQPQHF	TRBJ1-5	.	TRBD1	TRBV6-5
TGTGCCAGCAGCTTATCCAGGGTACGGAATGAGCAGTTCTTC	CASSLSRVRNEQFF	TRBJ2-1	.	.	TRBV7-6